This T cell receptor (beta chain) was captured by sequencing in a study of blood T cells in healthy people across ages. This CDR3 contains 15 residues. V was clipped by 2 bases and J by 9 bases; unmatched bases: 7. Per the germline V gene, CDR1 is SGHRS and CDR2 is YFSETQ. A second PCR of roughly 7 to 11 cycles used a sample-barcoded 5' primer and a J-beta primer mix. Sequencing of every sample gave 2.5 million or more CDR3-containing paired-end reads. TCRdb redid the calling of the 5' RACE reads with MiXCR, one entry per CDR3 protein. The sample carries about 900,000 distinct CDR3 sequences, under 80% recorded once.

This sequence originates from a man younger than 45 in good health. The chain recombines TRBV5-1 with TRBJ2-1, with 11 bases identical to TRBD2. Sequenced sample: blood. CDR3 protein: CASSFSGGAPGEQFF. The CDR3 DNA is TGCGCCAGCAGCTTTAGCGGGGGGGCCCCGGGTGAGCAGTTCTTC. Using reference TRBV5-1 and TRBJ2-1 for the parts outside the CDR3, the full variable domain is KAGVTQTPRYLIKTRGQQVTLSCSPISGHRSVSWYQQTPGQGLQFLFEYFSETQRNKGNFPGRFSGRQFSNSRSEMNVSTLELGDSALYLCASSFSGGAPGEQFFGPGTRLTVL.